This T cell receptor beta chain derives from a study of cytomegalovirus exposure and HLA in healthy donors. Germline V CDR1 and CDR2: SGHRS, YFSETQ. V was clipped by 0 bases and J by 5 bases; unmatched bases: 1. This CDR3 has 16 residues. The PCR used 60 Vbeta and 13 Jbeta primers. Data came from immunoSEQ multiplex PCR; TCRdb stores just in-frame clones and leaves some out. The table has fewer than 200,000 clones, around 79% seen once. This TCR derives from a man younger than 35 in good health and CMV-seronegative. The specimen sequenced was PBMCs. This chain joins TRBV5-1 and TRBJ2-2; the match to TRBD2 covers 13 bases. CDR3 sequence (DNA): TGCGCCAGCAGCTTGGGGACTAGCGGGAGAACCGGGGAGCTGTTTTTT. This gives the protein CASSLGTSGRTGELFF.